This T cell receptor (beta chain) was recorded in a study of post-analysis software for immune sequencing data. Study background: Progressive-relapsing, secondary progressive and relapsing-remitting multiple sclerosis were among the disease courses included. Findings and limits, study-wide: Significantly lower normalized Chao1 diversity was found in patients with multiple sclerosis relative to controls. Five TRBV segments occurring more often in patients than controls included TRBV5-6, TRBV5-1 and TRBV20-1. Strong co-clustering by F measure was seen for same-batch samples.

The CDR3 is 15 amino acids. CDR1 is SSHAT, CDR2 FNYEAQ, per germline (reference sequence). Libraries were made from TCR beta cDNA, and they carried unique molecular identifiers. One entry per CDR3 protein, called by TCRdb with MiXCR from the PCR reads. The profile shows hundreds of thousands of distinct CDR3 sequences, more than 30% of them singletons. For this clonotype: Its specificity is not known. Its ends do not fully match the called genes, so a read error is possible.

V and J are TRBV7-7 and TRBJ2-5; TRBD2 matches at 8 bases. Material for sequencing was blood. The origin of this receptor is a girl aged 2 to 9 with multiple sclerosis. CDR3: CASSPRLARAETQYF. In DNA, the CDR3 is TGTGCTAGCAGCCCCCGACTAGCGAGGGCAGAGACCCAGTACTTC.